This T cell receptor beta chain was retrieved from a study of CD8 T cells in Susac syndrome. Random hexamers were used to reverse transcribe 0.5 to 1 ug of RNA. Amplification of TCR beta CDR3 was carried out by immunoSEQ multiplex PCR, which covered 54 Vbeta and 13 Jbeta segments. TCRdb re-called the immunoSEQ multiplex PCR reads with MiXCR, one entry per CDR3 protein. The repertoire holds approximately 54,000 distinct CDR3 sequences, with approximately 95% as singletons. The CDR3 consists of 15 residues. Germline V gene sequence: CDR1 SGHDT, CDR2 YYEEEE. Trimming at V came to 3 bases and at J to 4 bases, leaving 4 bases not matched to a gene.

The sequenced sample was CD8+ T cells from PBMCs. The rearrangement joins TRBV5-6 to TRBJ1-2; 12 bases agree with TRBD1. This TCR derives from a human donor with Susac syndrome. This chain's CDR3 is CASSWGTGGLYGYTF. CDR3 nucleotides: TGTGCCAGCAGCTGGGGGACAGGGGGCCTCTATGGCTACACCTTC.